The 5 T cell receptor beta chains given below trace back to one sample, sequenced in a study of blood T cell repertoires in COVID-19. Assay: immunoSEQ multiplex PCR; the TCRdb copy retains only in-frame clones and omits some. Of tens of thousands of clones listed, 85% to 90% were seen once; the top ten hold under 4%. Material for sequencing was PBMCs or T cells enriched from blood (not recorded which). The origin of the receptors is a woman in her fifties or sixties who had recovered from COVID-19.

The CDR3: CASSPTPGKRGNNEQFF. CDR3 in DNA: TGTGCCAGCAGTCCAACGCCCGGGAAGCGGGGAAACAATGAGCAGTTCTTC. This sequence joins TRBV28 and TRBJ2-1, with 7 bases that match TRBD2. V shed 5 bases and J 5 bases; nucleotides not matched to a gene: 15. The CDR3 covers 17 residues. The V gene's germline CDR1 is MDHEN and CDR2 SYDVKM.

This clone was observed a few times. V gene TRBV28 combines with J gene TRBJ1-5; D remains unclear. Trimming pared 3 bases from V and 2 bases from J, leaving 11 bases between. The CDR3 is 15 residues long. Germline CDR1 and CDR2: MDHEN and SYDVKM. The chain's CDR3 is CASSFRGKGNQPQHF. CDR3 DNA sequence: TGTGCCAGCAGTTTTCGAGGGAAGGGCAATCAGCCCCAGCATTTT.

This sequence joins TRBV2 and TRBJ2-3; 7 bases map to TRBD2. J was trimmed by 4 bases and V by 5 bases; bases with no gene match: 9. Germline V lookup: CDR1 SNHLY, CDR2 FYNNEI. CDR3 size: 15 residues. The CDR3 DNA reads as TGTGCCAGCAGTCCCTGGACTAGTTATGCAGATACGCAGTATTTT. This translates into CASSPWTSYADTQYF.

The genes are TRBV28 and TRBJ1-4; D remains ambiguous. This CDR3 region has 15 residues. The V gene lost 3 bases and the J gene lost 1 base, with 9 bases spanning the gap. Germline assignment: CDR1 MDHEN and CDR2 SYDVKM. CDR3 nucleotide sequence: TGTGCCAGCAGTTTGTACCGACTAACTAATGAAAAACTGTTTTTT. Residues: CASSLYRLTNEKLFF.

The chain has TRBV28 and TRBJ2-7; TRBD2 agrees at 8 bases. V shed 5 bases and J 2 bases; nucleotides not matched to a gene: 5. Germline-derived CDR1 and CDR2 are MDHEN and SYDVKM. This CDR3 region has 14 residues. Here the CDR3 reads CASSTGRGAYEQYF. In DNA form, the CDR3 reads TGTGCCAGCAGTACCGGGAGGGGAGCCTACGAGCAGTACTTC.